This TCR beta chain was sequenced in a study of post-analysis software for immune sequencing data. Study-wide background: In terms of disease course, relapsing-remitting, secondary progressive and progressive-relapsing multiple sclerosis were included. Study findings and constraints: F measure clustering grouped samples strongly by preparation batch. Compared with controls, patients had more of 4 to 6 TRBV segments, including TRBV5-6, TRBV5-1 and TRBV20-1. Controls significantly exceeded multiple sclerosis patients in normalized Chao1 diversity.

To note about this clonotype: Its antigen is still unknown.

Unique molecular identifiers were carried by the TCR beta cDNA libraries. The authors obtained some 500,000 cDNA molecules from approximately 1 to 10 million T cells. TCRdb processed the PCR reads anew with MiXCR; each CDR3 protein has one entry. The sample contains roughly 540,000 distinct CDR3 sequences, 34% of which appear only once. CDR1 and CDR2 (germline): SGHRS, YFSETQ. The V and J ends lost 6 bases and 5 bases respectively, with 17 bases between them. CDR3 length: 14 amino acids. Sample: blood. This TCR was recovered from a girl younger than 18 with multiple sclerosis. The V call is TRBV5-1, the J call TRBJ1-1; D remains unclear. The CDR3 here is CASIDGSLSTEAFF. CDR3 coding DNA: TGCGCCAGCATTGACGGATCCTTATCAACTGAAGCTTTCTTT.